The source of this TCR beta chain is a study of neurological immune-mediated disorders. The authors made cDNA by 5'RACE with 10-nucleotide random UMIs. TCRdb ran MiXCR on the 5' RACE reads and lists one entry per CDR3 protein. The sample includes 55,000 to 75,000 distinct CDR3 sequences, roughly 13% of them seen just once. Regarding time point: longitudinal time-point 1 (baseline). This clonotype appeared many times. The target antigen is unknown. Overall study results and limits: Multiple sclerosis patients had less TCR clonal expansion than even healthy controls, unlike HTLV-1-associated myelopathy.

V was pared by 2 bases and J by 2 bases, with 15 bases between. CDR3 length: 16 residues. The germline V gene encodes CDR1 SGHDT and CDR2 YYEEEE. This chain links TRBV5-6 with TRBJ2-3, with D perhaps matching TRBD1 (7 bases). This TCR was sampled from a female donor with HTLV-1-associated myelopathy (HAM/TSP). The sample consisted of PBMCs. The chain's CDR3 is CASSFGGGTFTDTQYF. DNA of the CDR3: TGTGCCAGCAGCTTCGGAGGGGGCACCTTCACAGATACGCAGTATTTT.